This TCR beta chain was identified in a study of cytomegalovirus exposure and HLA in healthy donors. The overall study: An analysis done earlier identified some 120 million unique TCR beta sequences from around 180 million T cells. Study results and caveats: According to an earlier analysis, most TCR beta V segments yielded productive rearrangements about 87% or about 30% of the time. The study flagged roughly 160 TCR beta chains as cytomegalovirus-associated. Looking again later, the authors saw that most CMV-associated TCR beta chains seemed HLA-restricted.

A word on this clone: As yet, its antigen is unknown.

Both 60 Vbeta primers and 13 Jbeta primers went into the PCR. Method: immunoSEQ multiplex PCR; TCRdb's copy keeps in-frame clones and lacks some. This table holds nearly 110,000 clones, 70% to 80% found once. The sequence derives from a man between 60 and 70 years old in good health and CMV-seronegative. The sample comprised PBMCs.

The CDR3 is CASRGPRAMGRVQYF. CDR3 coding DNA: TGTGCCAGCAGAGGCCCCCGGGCGATGGGCAGGGTTCAGTACTTC. J is TRBJ2-4 and V is TRBV28; D is perhaps TRBD1 (5 bases). CDR1 MDHEN and CDR2 SYDVKM come from the germline V gene. The CDR3 is 15 residues long. The V gene lost 6 bases and the J gene lost 11 bases, with 23 bases spanning the gap. Filled out from reference TRBV28 and TRBJ2-4, the complete variable domain reads DVKVTQSSRYLVKRTGEKVFLECVQDMDHENMFWYRQDPGLGLRLIYFSYDVKMKEKGDIPEGYSVSREKKERFSLILESASTNQTSMYLCASRGPRAMGRVQYFGAGTRLSVL.